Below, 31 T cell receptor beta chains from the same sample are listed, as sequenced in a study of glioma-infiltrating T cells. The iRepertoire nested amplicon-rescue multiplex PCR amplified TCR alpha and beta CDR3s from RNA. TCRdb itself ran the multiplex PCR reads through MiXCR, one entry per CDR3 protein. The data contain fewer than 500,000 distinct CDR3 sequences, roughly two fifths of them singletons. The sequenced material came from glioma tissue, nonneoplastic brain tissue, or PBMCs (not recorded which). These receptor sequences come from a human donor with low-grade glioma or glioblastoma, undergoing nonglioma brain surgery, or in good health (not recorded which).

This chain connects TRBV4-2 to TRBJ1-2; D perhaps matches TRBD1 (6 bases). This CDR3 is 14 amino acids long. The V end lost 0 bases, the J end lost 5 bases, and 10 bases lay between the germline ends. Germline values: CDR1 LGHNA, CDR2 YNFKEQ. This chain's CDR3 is CASSQDRDNYGYTF. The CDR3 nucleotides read TGTGCCAGCAGCCAAGATAGGGACAATTATGGCTACACCTTC.

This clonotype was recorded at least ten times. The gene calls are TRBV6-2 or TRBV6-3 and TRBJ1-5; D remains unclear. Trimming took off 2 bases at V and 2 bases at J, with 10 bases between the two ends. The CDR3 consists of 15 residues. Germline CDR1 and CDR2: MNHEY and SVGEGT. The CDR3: CASSYQQPGNQPQHF. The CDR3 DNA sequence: TGTGCCAGCAGTTACCAACAACCGGGCAATCAGCCCCAGCATTTT.

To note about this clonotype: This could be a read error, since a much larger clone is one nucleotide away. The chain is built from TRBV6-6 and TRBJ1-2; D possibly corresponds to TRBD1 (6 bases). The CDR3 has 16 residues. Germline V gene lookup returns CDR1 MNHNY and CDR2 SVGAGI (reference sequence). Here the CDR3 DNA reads TGTGCCAGCAGTTACACACAACCGGGACACCTCTATGGCTACCCCTTC. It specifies CASSYTQPGHLYGYPF.

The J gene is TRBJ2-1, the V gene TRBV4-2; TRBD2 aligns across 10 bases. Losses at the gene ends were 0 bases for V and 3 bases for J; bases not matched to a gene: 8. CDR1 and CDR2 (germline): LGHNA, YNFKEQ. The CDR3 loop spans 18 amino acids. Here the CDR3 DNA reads TGTGCCAGCAGCCAAGATCGAAGCGGGAGGGTGGGCTACAATGAGCAGTTCTTC. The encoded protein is CASSQDRSGRVGYNEQFF.

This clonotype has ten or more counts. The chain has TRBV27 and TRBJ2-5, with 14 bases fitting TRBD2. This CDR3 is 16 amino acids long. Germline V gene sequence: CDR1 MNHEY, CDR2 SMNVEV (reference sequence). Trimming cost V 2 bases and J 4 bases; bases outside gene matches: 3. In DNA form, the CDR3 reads TGTGCCAGCAGTTTAAGGACTAGCGGGAGGTTAGAGACCCAGTACTTC. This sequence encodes CASSLRTSGRLETQYF.

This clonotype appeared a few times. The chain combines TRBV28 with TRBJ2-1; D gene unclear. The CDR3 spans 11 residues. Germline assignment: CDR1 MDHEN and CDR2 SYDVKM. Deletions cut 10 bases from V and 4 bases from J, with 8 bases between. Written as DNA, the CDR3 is TGTGCCACCCAGAGATACAATGAGCAGTTCTTC. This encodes CATQRYNEQFF.

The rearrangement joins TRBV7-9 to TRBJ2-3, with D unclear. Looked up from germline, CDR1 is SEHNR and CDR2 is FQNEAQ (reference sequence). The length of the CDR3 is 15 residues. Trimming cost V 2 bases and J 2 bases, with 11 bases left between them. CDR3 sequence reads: CASSLSDGPTDTQYF. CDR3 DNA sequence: TGTGCCAGCAGCTTAAGTGACGGTCCCACAGATACGCAGTATTTT.

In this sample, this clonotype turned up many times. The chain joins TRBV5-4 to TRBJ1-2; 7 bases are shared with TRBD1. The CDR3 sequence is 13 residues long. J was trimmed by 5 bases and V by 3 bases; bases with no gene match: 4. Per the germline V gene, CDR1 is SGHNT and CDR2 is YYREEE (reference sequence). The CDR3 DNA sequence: TGTGCCAGCAGCTCGACAGGGCGGTATGGCTACACCTTC. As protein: CASSSTGRYGYTF.

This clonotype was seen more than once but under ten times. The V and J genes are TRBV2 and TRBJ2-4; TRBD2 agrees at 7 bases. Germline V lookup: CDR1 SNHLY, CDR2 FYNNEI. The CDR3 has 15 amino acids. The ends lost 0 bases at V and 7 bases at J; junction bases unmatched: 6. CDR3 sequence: CASSEAGGLGNIQYF. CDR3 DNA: TGTGCCAGCAGTGAAGCGGGCGGACTAGGGAACATTCAGTACTTC.

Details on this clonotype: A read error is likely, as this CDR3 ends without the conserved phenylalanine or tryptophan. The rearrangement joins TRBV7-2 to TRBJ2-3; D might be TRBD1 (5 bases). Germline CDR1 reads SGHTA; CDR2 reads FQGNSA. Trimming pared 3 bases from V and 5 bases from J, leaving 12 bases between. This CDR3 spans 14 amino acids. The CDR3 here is CASSFRRDQDTQYS. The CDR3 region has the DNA TGTGCCAGCAGCTTCCGCAGGGATCAAGATACGCAGTATTCT.

The DNA for the CDR3 is TGCGCCAGCAGCCAAGCCGAGGGACTCTCTCAGTACTTC. It specifies CASSQAEGLSQYF. The chain has TRBV4-3 and TRBJ2-7, with D perhaps TRBD2 (6 bases). V shed 1 base and J shed 10 bases, with 14 bases lying between them. The CDR3 has 13 residues. Germline assignment: CDR1 LGHNA and CDR2 YSLEER.

In nucleotides, the CDR3 is TGTGCCAGCAGCTTAGCCTGGTACGAGCAGTACTTC. Encoded protein: CASSLAWYEQYF. The rearrangement uses TRBV7-9 and TRBJ2-7; D not resolved. The germline V and J ends were trimmed by 0 bases and 4 bases, with 4 bases remaining between them. The CDR3 contains 12 residues. Germline CDR1 reads SEHNR; CDR2 reads FQNEAQ (reference sequence).

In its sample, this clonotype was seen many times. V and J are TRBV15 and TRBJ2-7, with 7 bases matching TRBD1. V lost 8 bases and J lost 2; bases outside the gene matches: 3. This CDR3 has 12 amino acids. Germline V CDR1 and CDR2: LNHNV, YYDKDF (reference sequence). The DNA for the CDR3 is TGTGCCACCCGGGACAGCACCTACGAGCAGTACTTC. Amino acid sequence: CATRDSTYEQYF.

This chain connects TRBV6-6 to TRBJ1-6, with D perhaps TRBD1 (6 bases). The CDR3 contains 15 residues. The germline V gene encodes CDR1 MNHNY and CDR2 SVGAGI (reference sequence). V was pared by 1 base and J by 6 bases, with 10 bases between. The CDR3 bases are TGTGCCAGCAGTTACTTTCCAGGGGTTAATTCACCCCTCCACTTT. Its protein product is CASSYFPGVNSPLHF.

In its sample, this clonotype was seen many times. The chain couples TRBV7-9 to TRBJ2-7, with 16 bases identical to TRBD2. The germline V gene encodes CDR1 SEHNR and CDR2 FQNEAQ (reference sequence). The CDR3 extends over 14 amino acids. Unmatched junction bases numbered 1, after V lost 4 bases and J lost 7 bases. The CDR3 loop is CASSSGLAGGEQYF. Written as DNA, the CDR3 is TGTGCCAGCAGCTCGGGACTAGCGGGGGGGGAGCAGTACTTC.

CDR3 DNA sequence: TGTGCCAGCAGTCCCCGGAACGTTATCACAGATACGCAGTATTTT. Protein sequence: CASSPRNVITDTQYF. J is TRBJ2-3 and V is TRBV6-4; D call uncertain. The CDR3 spans 15 residues. Trimming stripped 5 bases from V and 2 bases from J, with 14 bases between. Germline assignment: CDR1 MRHNA and CDR2 SNTAGT.

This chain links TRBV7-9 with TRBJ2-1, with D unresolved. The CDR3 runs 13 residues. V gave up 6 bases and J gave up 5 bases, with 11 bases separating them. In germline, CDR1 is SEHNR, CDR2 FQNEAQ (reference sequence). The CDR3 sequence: CASRGISHNEQFF. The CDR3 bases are TGTGCCAGCAGGGGAATTTCCCACAATGAGCAGTTCTTC.

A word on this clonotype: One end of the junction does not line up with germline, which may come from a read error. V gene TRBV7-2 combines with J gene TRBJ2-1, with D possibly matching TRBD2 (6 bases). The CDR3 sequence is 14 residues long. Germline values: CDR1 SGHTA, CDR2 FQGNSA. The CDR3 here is CAISLRSLANEQFF. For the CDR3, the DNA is TGTGCCATCAGCTTACGATCTCTAGCGAATGAGCAGTTCTTC.

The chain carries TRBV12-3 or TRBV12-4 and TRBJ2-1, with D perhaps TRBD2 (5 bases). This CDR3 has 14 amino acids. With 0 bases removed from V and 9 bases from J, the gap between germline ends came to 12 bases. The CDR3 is CASSLARTSTEQFF. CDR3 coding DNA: TGTGCCAGCAGTTTAGCAAGGACTTCAACTGAGCAGTTCTTC.

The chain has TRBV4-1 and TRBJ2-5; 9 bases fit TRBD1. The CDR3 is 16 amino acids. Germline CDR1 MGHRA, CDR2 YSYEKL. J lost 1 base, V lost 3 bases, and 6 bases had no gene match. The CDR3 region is CASSQRTGAGQETQYF. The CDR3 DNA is TGCGCCAGCAGCCAGAGGACAGGGGCCGGCCAAGAGACCCAGTACTTC.

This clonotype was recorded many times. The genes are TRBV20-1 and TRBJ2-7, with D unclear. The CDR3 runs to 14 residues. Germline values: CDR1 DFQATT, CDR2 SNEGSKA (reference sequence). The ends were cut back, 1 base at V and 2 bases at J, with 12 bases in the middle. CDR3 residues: CSARGQARTYEQYF. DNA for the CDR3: TGCAGTGCTAGAGGGCAGGCGAGGACCTACGAGCAGTACTTC.

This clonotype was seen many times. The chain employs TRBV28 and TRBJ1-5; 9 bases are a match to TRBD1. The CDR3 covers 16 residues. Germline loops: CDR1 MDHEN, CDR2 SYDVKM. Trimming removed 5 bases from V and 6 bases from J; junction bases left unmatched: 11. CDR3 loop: CASSITGTGWGQPQHF. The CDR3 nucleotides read TGTGCCAGCAGTATAACCGGGACAGGGTGGGGTCAGCCCCAGCATTTT. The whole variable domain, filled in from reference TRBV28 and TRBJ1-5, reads DVKVTQSSRYLVKRTGEKVFLECVQDMDHENMFWYRQDPGLGLRLIYFSYDVKMKEKGDIPEGYSVSREKKERFSLILESASTNQTSMYLCASSITGTGWGQPQHFGDGTRLSIL.

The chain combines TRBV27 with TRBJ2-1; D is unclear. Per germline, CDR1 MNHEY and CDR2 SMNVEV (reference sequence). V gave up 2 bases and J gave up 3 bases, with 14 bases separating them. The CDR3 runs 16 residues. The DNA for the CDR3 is TGTGCCAGCAGTTTAATCGGTTTCTCCGACTACAATGAGCAGTTCTTC. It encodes CASSLIGFSDYNEQFF.

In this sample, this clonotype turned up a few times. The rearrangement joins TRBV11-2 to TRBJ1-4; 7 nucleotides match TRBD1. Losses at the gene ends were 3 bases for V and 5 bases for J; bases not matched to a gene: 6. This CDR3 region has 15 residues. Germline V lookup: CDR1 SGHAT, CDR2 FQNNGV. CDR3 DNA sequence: TGTGCCAGCAGCTTCGACAGGGAACACAATGAAAAACTGTTTTTT. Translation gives CASSFDREHNEKLFF.

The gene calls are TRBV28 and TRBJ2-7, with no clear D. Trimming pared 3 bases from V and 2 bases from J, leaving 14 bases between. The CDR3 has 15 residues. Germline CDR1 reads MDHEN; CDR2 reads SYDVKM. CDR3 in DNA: TGTGCCAGCAGTTTGTTTAGCTGGTTCACCTACGAGCAGTACTTC. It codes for CASSLFSWFTYEQYF.

CDR3 protein: CAISESDRYLNTEAFF. Written as DNA, the CDR3 is TGTGCCATCAGTGAGTCCGACCGATACTTGAACACTGAAGCTTTCTTT. J is TRBJ1-1 and V is TRBV10-3; D uncertain. Germline CDR1 and CDR2: ENHRY and SYGVKD. The V and J ends lost 0 bases and 0 bases respectively, with 11 bases between them. The CDR3 spans 16 residues.

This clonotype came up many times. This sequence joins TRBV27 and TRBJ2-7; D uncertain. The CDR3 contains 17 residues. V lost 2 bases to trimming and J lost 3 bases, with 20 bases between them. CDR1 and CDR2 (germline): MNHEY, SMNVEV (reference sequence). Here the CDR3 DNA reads TGTGCCAGCAGTTTAAGCTTCGTCGGGCACCGTCGCTACGAGCAGTACTTC. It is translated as CASSLSFVGHRRYEQYF.

CDR3 bases: TGTGCCAGCAGCTCGCTAGCCGGGAGGACCCCCCATGAGCAGTTCTTC. Amino acid sequence: CASSSLAGRTPHEQFF. The J gene is TRBJ2-1, the V gene TRBV5-4; 7 bases line up with TRBD2. Germline lookup yields CDR1 SGHNT and CDR2 YYREEE (reference sequence). After removal of 3 bases from V and 8 bases from J, the junction contained 14 bases not matched to a gene. This CDR3 contains 16 residues.

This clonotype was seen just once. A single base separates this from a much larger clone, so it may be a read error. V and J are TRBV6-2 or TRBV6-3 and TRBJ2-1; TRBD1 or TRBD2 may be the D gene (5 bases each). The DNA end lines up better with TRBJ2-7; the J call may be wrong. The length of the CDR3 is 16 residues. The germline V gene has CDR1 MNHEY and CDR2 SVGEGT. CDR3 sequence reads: CASSPGSLGTTYEQYF. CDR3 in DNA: TGTGCCAGCTCACCAGGCTCACTCGGGACGACCTACGAGCAGTACTTC.

CDR3 amino acids: CASNNQGQPQHF. The CDR3 DNA reads TGTGCCAGCAATAATCAAGGTCAGCCCCAGCATTTT. The V gene is TRBV28, the J gene TRBJ1-5; D gene ambiguous. Trimming removed 7 bases from V and 6 bases from J, with 10 bases in between. Per germline, CDR1 MDHEN and CDR2 SYDVKM. The CDR3 runs 12 residues.

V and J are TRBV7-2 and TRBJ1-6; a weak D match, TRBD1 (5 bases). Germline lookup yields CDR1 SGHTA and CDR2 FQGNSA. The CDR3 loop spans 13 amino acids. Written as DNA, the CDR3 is TGTGGTGGGGCTATGGGTCCCAATTCACCCCTCCACTTT. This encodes CGGAMGPNSPLHF.